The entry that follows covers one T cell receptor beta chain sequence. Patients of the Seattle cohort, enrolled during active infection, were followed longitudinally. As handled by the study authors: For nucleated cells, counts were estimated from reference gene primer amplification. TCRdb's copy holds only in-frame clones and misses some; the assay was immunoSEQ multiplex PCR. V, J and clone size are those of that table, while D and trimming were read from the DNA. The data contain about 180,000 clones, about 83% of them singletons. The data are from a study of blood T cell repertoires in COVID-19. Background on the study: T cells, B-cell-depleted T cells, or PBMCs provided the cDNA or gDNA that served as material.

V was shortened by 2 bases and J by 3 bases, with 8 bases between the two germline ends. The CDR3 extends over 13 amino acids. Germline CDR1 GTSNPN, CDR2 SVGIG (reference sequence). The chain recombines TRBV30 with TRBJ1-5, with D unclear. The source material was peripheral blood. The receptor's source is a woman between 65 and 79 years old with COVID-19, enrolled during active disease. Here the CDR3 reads CAWSSRDNQPQHF. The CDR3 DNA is TGTGCCTGGAGTTCAAGAGACAATCAGCCCCAGCATTTT.